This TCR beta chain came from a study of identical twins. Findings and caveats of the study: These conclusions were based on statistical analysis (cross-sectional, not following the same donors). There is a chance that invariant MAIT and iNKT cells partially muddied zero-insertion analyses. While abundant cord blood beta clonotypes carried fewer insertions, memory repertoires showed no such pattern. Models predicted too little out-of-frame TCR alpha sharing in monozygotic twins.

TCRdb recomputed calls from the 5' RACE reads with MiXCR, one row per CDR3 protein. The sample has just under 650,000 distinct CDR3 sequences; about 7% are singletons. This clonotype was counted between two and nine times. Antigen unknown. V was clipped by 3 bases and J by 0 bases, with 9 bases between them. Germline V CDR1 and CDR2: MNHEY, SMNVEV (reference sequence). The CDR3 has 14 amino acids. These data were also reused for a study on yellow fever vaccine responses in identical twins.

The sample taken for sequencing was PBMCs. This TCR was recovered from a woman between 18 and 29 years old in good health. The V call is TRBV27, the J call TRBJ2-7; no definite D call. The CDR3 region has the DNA TGTGCCAGCAGTTTGAATGCTTTCTCCTACGAGCAGTACTTC. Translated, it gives CASSLNAFSYEQYF.